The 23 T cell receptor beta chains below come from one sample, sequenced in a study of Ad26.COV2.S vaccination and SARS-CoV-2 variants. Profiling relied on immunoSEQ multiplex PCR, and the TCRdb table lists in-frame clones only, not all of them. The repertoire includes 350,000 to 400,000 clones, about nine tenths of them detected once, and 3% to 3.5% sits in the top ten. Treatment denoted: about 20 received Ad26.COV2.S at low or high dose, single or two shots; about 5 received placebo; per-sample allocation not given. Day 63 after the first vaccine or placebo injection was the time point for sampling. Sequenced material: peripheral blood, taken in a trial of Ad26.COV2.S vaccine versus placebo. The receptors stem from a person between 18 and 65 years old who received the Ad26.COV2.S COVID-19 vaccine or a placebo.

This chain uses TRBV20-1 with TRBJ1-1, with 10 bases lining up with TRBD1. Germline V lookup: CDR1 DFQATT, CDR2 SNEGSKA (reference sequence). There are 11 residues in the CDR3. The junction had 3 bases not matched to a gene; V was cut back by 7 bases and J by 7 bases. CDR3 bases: TGCAGTGAGACAGGGGGCATTGAAGCTTTCTTT. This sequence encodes CSETGGIEAFF.

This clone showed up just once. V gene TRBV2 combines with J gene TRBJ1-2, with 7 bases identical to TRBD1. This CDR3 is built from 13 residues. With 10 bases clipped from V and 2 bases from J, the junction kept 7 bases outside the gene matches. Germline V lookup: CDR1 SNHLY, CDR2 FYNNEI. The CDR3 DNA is TGTGCCAACGAGGGGACAGACAACTATGGCTACACCTTC. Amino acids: CANEGTDNYGYTF.

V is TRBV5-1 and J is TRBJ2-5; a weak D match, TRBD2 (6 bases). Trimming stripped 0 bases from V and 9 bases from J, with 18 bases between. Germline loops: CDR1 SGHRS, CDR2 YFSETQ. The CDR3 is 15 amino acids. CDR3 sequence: CASSLDRGGPGAQYF. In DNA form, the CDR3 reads TGCGCCAGCAGCTTGGATAGGGGAGGCCCGGGGGCCCAGTACTTC.

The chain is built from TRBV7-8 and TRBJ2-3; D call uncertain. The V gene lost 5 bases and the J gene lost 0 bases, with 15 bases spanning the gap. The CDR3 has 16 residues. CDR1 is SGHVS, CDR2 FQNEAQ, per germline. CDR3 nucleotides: TGTGCCAGCAGCCCAGACGCCGATCCAAGCACAGATACGCAGTATTTT. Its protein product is CASSPDADPSTDTQYF.

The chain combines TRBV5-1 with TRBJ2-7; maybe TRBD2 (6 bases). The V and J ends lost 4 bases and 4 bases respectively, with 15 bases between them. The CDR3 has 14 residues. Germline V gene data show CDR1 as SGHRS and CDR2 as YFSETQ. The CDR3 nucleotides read TGCGCCAGCAGCCCCGGGACTTCTTGGTACGAGCAGTACTTC. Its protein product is CASSPGTSWYEQYF.

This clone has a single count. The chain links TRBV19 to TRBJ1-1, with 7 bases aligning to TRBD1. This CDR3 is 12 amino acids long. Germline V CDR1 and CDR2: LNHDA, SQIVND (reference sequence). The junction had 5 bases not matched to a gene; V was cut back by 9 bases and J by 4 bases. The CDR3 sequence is CASRQGLTEAFF. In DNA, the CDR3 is TGTGCCAGCCGACAGGGTCTCACTGAAGCTTTCTTT.

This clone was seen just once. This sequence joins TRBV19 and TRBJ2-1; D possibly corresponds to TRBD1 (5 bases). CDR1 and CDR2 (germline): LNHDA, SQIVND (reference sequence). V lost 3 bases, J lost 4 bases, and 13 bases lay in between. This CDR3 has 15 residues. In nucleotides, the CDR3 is TGTGCCAGTAGTATCCAACAGCCAGGGTACAATGAGCAGTTCTTC. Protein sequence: CASSIQQPGYNEQFF.

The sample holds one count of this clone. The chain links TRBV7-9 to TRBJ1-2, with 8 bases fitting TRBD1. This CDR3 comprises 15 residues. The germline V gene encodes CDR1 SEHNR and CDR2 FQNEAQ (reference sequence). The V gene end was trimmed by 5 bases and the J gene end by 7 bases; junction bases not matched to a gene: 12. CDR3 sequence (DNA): TGTGCCAGCAGCGGACCCGACAGGGGCCTTGGTGGCTACACCTTC. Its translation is CASSGPDRGLGGYTF. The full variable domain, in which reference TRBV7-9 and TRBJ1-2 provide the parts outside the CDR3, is DTGVSQNPRHKITKRGQNVTFRCDPISEHNRLYWYRQTLGQGPEFLTYFQNEAQLEKSRLLSDRFSAERPKGSFSTLEIQRTEQGDSAMYLCASSGPDRGLGGYTFGSGTRLTVV.

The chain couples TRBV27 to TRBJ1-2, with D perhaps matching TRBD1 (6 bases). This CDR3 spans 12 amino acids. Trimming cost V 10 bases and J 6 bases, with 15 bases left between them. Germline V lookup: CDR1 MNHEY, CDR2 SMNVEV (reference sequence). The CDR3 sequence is CATGDRRDGYTF. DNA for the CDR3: TGTGCCACCGGAGACAGGCGGGATGGCTACACCTTC.

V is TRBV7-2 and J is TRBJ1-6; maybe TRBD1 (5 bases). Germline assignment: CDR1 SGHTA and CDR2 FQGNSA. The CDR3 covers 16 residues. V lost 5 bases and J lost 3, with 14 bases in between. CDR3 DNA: TGTGCCAGCAGCCTAGACAGTGGGCACTATAATTCACCCCTCCACTTT. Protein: CASSLDSGHYNSPLHF.

The CDR3 DNA follows: TGTGCCAGCAGCCAAGATTGGGACTCCAATGAGCAGTTCTTC. Translation: CASSQDWDSNEQFF. The V gene is TRBV3-1 (or the pseudogene TRBV3-2), the J gene TRBJ2-1; tentatively, D is TRBD2 (6 bases). CDR1 and CDR2 (germline): LGHDT, YNNKEL (reference sequence). CDR3 length: 14 residues. Deletions cut 0 bases from V and 6 bases from J, with 9 bases between.

CDR3 sequence reads: CASREGGPYGYTF. The CDR3 DNA follows: TGTGCCAGCCGCGAGGGGGGCCCCTATGGCTACACCTTC. The chain has TRBV7-2 and TRBJ1-2; D might be TRBD1 (6 bases). CDR3 size: 13 residues. The ends were cut back, 8 bases at V and 4 bases at J, with 14 bases in the middle. Germline V gene sequence: CDR1 SGHTA, CDR2 FQGNSA.

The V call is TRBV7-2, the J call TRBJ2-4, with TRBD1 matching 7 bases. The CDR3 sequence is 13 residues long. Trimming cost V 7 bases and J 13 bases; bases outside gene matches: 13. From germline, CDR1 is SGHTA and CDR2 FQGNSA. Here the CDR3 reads CASNQNNRDSQYF. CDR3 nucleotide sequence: TGTGCCAGCAACCAGAACAACCGGGACAGCCAGTACTTC. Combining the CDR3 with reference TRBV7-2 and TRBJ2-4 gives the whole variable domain GAGVSQSPSNKVTEKGKDVELRCDPISGHTALYWYRQSLGQGLEFLIYFQGNSAPDKSGLPSDRFSAERTGGSVSTLTIQRTQQEDSAVYLCASNQNNRDSQYFGAGTRLSVL.

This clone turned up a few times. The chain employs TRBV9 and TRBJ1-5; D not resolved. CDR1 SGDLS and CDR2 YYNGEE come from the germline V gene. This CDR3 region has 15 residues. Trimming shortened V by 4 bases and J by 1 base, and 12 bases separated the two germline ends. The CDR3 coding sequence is TGTGCCAGCAGCCCCCTGGAAGGAAGCAATCAGCCCCAGCATTTT. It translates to CASSPLEGSNQPQHF. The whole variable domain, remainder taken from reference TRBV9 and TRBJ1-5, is DSGVTQTPKHLITATGQRVTLRCSPRSGDLSVYWYQQSLDQGLQFLIQYYNGEERAKGNILERFSAQQFPDLHSELNLSSLELGDSALYFCASSPLEGSNQPQHFGDGTRLSIL.

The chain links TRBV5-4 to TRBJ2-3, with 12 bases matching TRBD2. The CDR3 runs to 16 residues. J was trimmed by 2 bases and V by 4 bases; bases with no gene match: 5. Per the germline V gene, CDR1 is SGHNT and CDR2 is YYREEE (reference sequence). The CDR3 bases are TGTGCCAGCAGCAGGGGACTAGCGGGCCTCACAGATACGCAGTATTTT. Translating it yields CASSRGLAGLTDTQYF.

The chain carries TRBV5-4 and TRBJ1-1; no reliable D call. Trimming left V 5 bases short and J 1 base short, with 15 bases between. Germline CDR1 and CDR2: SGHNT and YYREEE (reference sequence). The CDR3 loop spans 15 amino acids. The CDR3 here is CASREGRQQNTEAFF. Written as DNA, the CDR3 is TGTGCCAGCAGGGAAGGGAGGCAGCAGAACACTGAAGCTTTCTTT.

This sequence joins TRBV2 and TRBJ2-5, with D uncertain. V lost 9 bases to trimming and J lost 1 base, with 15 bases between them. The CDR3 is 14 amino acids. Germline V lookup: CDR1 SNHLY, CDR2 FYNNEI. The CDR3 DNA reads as TGTGCCAGTCTCGATGCTATATCCCAAGAGACCCAGTACTTC. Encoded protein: CASLDAISQETQYF.

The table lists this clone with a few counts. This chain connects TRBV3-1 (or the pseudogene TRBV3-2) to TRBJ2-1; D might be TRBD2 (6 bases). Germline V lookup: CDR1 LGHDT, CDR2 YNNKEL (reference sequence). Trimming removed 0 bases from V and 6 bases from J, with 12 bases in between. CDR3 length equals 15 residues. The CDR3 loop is CASSQDLDGGNEQFF. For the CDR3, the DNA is TGTGCCAGCAGCCAAGATTTAGACGGGGGCAATGAGCAGTTCTTC.

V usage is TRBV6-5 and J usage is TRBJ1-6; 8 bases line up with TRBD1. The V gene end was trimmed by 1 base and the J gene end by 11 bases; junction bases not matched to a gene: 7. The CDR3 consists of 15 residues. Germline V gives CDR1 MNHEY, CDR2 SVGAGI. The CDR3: CASSYFGQGRTPLHF. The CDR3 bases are TGTGCCAGCAGTTACTTCGGACAGGGCCGGACACCCCTCCACTTT.

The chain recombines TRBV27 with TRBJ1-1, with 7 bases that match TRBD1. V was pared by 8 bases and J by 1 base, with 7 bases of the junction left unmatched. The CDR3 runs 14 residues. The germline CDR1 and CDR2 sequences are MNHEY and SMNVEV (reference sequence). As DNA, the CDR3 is TGTGCCAGCCGGAGGGGGCCGTGGAACACTGAAGCTTTCTTT. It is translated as CASRRGPWNTEAFF.

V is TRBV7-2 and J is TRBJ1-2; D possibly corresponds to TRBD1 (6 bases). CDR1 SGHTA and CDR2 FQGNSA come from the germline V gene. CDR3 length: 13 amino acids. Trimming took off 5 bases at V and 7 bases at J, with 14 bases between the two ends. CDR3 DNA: TGTGCCAGCAGCCGCAGGGGAGTGGGTGGCTACACCTTC. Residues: CASSRRGVGGYTF.

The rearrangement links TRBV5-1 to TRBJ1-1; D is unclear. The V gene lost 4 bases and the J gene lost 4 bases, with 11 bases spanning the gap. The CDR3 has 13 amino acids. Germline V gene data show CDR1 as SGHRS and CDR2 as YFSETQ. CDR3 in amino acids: CASSTRAGTEAFF. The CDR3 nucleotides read TGCGCCAGCAGCACCCGGGCGGGCACTGAAGCTTTCTTT.

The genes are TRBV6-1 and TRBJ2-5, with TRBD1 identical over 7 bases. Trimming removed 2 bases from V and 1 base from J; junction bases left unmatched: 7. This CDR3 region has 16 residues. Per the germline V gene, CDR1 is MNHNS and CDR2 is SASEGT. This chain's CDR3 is CASSESRGRGQETQYF. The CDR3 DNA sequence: TGTGCCAGCAGTGAAAGTAGGGGGCGAGGCCAAGAGACCCAGTACTTC.